One sample yielded the 30 T cell receptor beta chains listed below, sequenced in a study of CD8+CD57+ T cells in acquired aplastic anemia. Sequencing involved patients with CD8+CD57+ cell expansion previously shown by flow cytometry. Using genomic DNA as the template, TCR beta VDJ and CDR3 profiling was carried out. Each CDR3 protein gets one entry after TCRdb re-called the reads with MiXCR. The table lists under 500,000 distinct CDR3 sequences, about a third of them singletons. Sequenced sample: sorted CD4+, CD8+, or CD8+CD57+ T cells (not recorded which) from PBMCs. The receptors derive from a human donor with aplastic anemia.

This clonotype was observed a few times. This chain links TRBV20-1 with TRBJ2-1; D is possibly TRBD1 (7 bases). The ends were cut back, 5 bases at V and 9 bases at J, with 20 bases in the middle. Per germline, CDR1 DFQATT and CDR2 SNEGSKA (reference sequence). The CDR3 totals 14 residues. The CDR3 DNA follows: TGCAGTGCTGGCGGGACAGCTCACGGGAGTGAGCAGTTCTTC. This gives the protein CSAGGTAHGSEQFF.

This clonotype was picked up a small number of times. The genes are TRBV29-1 and TRBJ1-2; TRBD1 is a possible D gene (5 bases). From germline, CDR1 is SQVTM and CDR2 ANQGSEA. Trimming stripped 4 bases from V and 2 bases from J, with 8 bases between. The CDR3 is made up of 12 amino acids. CDR3 residues: CSVGGGNYGYTF. CDR3 coding DNA: TGCAGCGTTGGGGGGGGAAACTATGGCTACACCTTC.

This clonotype was found once. The chain is built from TRBV4-3 and TRBJ2-2; 8 bases line up with TRBD1. This CDR3 is built from 16 residues. The V gene's germline CDR1 is LGHNA and CDR2 YSLEER. V shed 0 bases and J 3 bases; nucleotides not matched to a gene: 3. This CDR3 is CASSQDNRGYTGELFF. As DNA, the CDR3 is TGCGCCAGCAGCCAAGATAACAGGGGGTACACCGGGGAGCTGTTTTTT.

V gene TRBV6-5 combines with J gene TRBJ2-7; the match to TRBD2 covers 11 bases. The CDR3 loop spans 16 amino acids. The germline V gene encodes CDR1 MNHEY and CDR2 SVGAGI. V lost 0 bases to trimming and J lost 6 bases; unmatched junction nucleotides: 7. CDR3 nucleotides: TGTGCCAGCAGTTACTCGGGTCTAGCGGGGGGCGGCGAGCAGTACTTC. Amino acids: CASSYSGLAGGGEQYF.

Ten or more counts support this clonotype. The chain couples TRBV7-9 to TRBJ2-7; D may be TRBD1 (6 bases). Germline values: CDR1 SEHNR, CDR2 FQNEAQ (reference sequence). CDR3 length: 13 amino acids. V was trimmed by 5 bases and J by 0 bases, leaving 8 bases between them. The DNA of the CDR3 is TGTGCCAGCAGCCGGACAGCCTCCTACGAGCAGTACTTC. Residues: CASSRTASYEQYF.

The rearrangement uses TRBV7-3 and TRBJ2-5, with a weak D call TRBD2 (6 bases). Germline V lookup: CDR1 SGHTA, CDR2 FQGTGA. The V end lost 5 bases, the J end lost 3 bases, and 10 bases lay between the germline ends. The CDR3 sequence is 13 residues long. CDR3 in DNA: TGTGCCAGCAGCATCGGGGGAGAAGAGACCCAGTACTTC. This codes for CASSIGGEETQYF.

The genes are TRBV7-2 and TRBJ1-1, with TRBD1 matching 7 bases. This CDR3 has 14 residues. Germline CDR1 and CDR2: SGHTA and FQGNSA. V was pared by 5 bases and J by 4 bases, with 7 bases of the junction left unmatched. CDR3 sequence (DNA): TGTGCCAGCAGCACCCAGACAGGGATCACTGAAGCTTTCTTT. Its protein is CASSTQTGITEAFF.

This clonotype was seen ten or more times. J is TRBJ1-2 and V is TRBV6-5, with 8 bases that match TRBD1. CDR1 MNHEY and CDR2 SVGAGI come from the germline V gene. J lost 8 bases, V lost 2 bases, and 7 bases had no gene match. The CDR3 spans 14 residues. CDR3 nucleotide sequence: TGTGCCAGCAGTTACCGTTCCGGGACAGGAGGCTACACCTTC. It specifies CASSYRSGTGGYTF.

The genes are TRBV14 and TRBJ2-7, with 7 bases lining up with TRBD1. The CDR3 runs to 15 residues. The V segment lost 3 bases and the J segment 4 bases; nucleotides outside the gene matches: 9. Germline V CDR1 and CDR2: SGHDN, FVKESK. As DNA, the CDR3 is TGTGCCAGCAGCCATGAAGACAGGGAAGTATACGAGCAGTACTTC. It yields the protein CASSHEDREVYEQYF.

The gene calls are TRBV30 and TRBJ2-5; TRBD1 aligns across 8 bases. This CDR3 region has 12 residues. Trimming cost V 4 bases and J 4 bases; bases outside gene matches: 2. Germline-derived CDR1 and CDR2 are GTSNPN and SVGIG (reference sequence). The CDR3 here is CAWTTGGETQYF. Here the CDR3 DNA reads TGTGCCTGGACTACAGGGGGAGAGACCCAGTACTTC.

The chain combines TRBV2 with TRBJ1-5; D is perhaps TRBD1 (6 bases). The ends were cut back, 3 bases at V and 5 bases at J, with 8 bases in the middle. CDR3 length: 13 residues. The V gene's germline CDR1 is SNHLY and CDR2 FYNNEI. The CDR3 coding sequence is TGTGCCAGCAGTGACAGGGGTTATCAGCCCCAGCATTTT. Residues: CASSDRGYQPQHF.

The chain couples TRBV5-1 to TRBJ2-7, with 14 nucleotides matching TRBD2. Germline V gene lookup returns CDR1 SGHRS and CDR2 YFSETQ. The CDR3 has 15 amino acids. The trim removed 4 bases at V and 7 bases at J, leaving 7 bases unmatched. The CDR3 loop is CASSTGTSGSSEQYF. CDR3 in DNA: TGCGCCAGCAGCACCGGGACTAGCGGGAGTAGTGAGCAGTACTTC. Combining the CDR3 with reference TRBV5-1 and TRBJ2-7 gives the whole variable domain KAGVTQTPRYLIKTRGQQVTLSCSPISGHRSVSWYQQTPGQGLQFLFEYFSETQRNKGNFPGRFSGRQFSNSRSEMNVSTLELGDSALYLCASSTGTSGSSEQYFGPGTRLTVT.

A word on this clonotype: One base away lies a much larger clone, so this may be a sequencing read error. The rearrangement links TRBV7-2 to TRBJ2-2; 7 bases match TRBD2. The CDR3 is 15 residues long. Looked up from germline, CDR1 is SGHTA and CDR2 is FQGNSA. CDR3 bases: TGTGCCAGCAGCTTAAATGACGGGGGGACCGGGGAGCCGTTTTTT. Its protein product is CASSLNDGGTGEPFF.

This clonotype was picked up many times. The J gene is TRBJ2-7, the V gene TRBV6-1; D is unresolved. V gave up 6 bases and J gave up 3 bases, with 15 bases separating them. The germline gives CDR1 MNHNS, CDR2 SASEGT. The CDR3 spans 14 residues. Written as DNA, the CDR3 is TGTGCCAGCAGGCCGACCGGGCCTCGCTACGAGCAGTACTTC. Encoded protein: CASRPTGPRYEQYF.

This clonotype has at least ten counts. The chain combines TRBV20-1 with TRBJ2-7; tentatively, D is TRBD2 (5 bases). In germline, CDR1 is DFQATT, CDR2 SNEGSKA (reference sequence). The CDR3 extends over 12 amino acids. V lost 3 bases and J 6 bases, leaving 12 bases between the germline ends. The DNA for the CDR3 is TGCAGTGCTAGTGCGGTCGCGGGCGAGCAGTACTTC. Protein sequence: CSASAVAGEQYF.

J is TRBJ2-1 and V is TRBV13, with 10 bases identical to TRBD2. The CDR3 extends over 19 amino acids. V lost 2 bases and J lost 0; bases outside the gene matches: 10. Germline CDR1 and CDR2: PRHDT and FYEKMQ (reference sequence). The CDR3 region is CASSLQLAGPRSSYNEQFF. CDR3 nucleotides: TGTGCCAGCAGCTTACAACTAGCGGGACCCCGGAGCTCCTACAATGAGCAGTTCTTC.

In this sample, this clonotype turned up a few times. V and J are TRBV20-1 and TRBJ2-5, with D perhaps matching TRBD2 (6 bases). The V gene's germline CDR1 is DFQATT and CDR2 SNEGSKA (reference sequence). There are 17 residues in the CDR3. The V end lost 0 bases, the J end lost 0 bases, and 17 bases lay between the germline ends. The CDR3 region is CSARDPLKAGNQETQYF. In DNA form, the CDR3 reads TGCAGTGCTAGAGATCCCCTAAAGGCGGGGAACCAAGAGACCCAGTACTTC.

Ten or more counts support this clonotype. The gene calls are TRBV20-1 and TRBJ1-2; D is perhaps TRBD1 (5 bases). Between the trimmed V and J ends, which lost 3 bases and 7 bases, there was a span of 18 bases. Looked up from germline, CDR1 is DFQATT and CDR2 is SNEGSKA (reference sequence). This CDR3 spans 14 amino acids. The CDR3 DNA reads as TGCAGTGCTAGGCCTTTAAGGGGCTTAACTGGCTACACCTTC. It codes for CSARPLRGLTGYTF.

The count of this clonotype is one. V is TRBV27 and J is TRBJ2-1; weak D call: TRBD1 (5 bases). From germline, CDR1 is MNHEY and CDR2 SMNVEV (reference sequence). The CDR3 extends over 14 amino acids. Deletions cut 5 bases from V and 4 bases from J, with 12 bases between. The CDR3 DNA reads as TGTGCCAGCAGTCCGACGACAGTTTACAATGAGCAGTTCTTC. Residues: CASSPTTVYNEQFF.

The CDR3 loop reads CASSQVGTANEKLFF. CDR3 nucleotides: TGTGCCAGCAGCCAAGTCGGGACAGCTAATGAAAAACTGTTTTTT. The genes are TRBV25-1 and TRBJ1-4, with 7 bases that match TRBD1. The CDR3 consists of 15 residues. Trimming took 6 bases from V and 3 from J; bases not matched to a gene: 7. CDR1 and CDR2 from the germline V gene are MGHDK and SYGVNS.

This clonotype was observed many times. This sequence joins TRBV10-1 and TRBJ1-2; 7 bases agree with TRBD1. V gave up 2 bases and J gave up 0 bases; unmatched junction bases: 6. The CDR3 extends over 16 amino acids. Germline V CDR1 and CDR2: WNHNN, SYGVQD (reference sequence). DNA of the CDR3: TGCGCCAGCAGTGAGGGACCGGGACAGCCTAACTATGGCTACACCTTC. Protein sequence: CASSEGPGQPNYGYTF.

This clonotype has a single count. The rearrangement joins TRBV3-1 to TRBJ1-1; D is perhaps TRBD1 (5 bases). The CDR3 extends over 14 amino acids. V lost 4 bases and J lost 3, with 12 bases in between. CDR1 and CDR2 from the germline V gene are LGHDT and YNNKEL (reference sequence). CDR3 protein: CASSPRRGDTEAFF. CDR3 DNA: TGTGCCAGCAGCCCACGTCGGGGGGACACTGAAGCTTTCTTT.

The chain combines TRBV3-1 with TRBJ1-3; D gene unclear. CDR3 length: 16 residues. The V gene's germline CDR1 is LGHDT and CDR2 YNNKEL (reference sequence). V lost 1 base and J lost 2, with 12 bases in between. The chain's CDR3 is CASSQVMAAPGNTIYF. The CDR3 region has the DNA TGTGCCAGCAGCCAAGTTATGGCAGCACCTGGAAACACCATATATTTT. The full variable domain, completed using reference TRBV3-1 and TRBJ1-3, is DTAVSQTPKYLVTQMGNDKSIKCEQNLGHDTMYWYKQDSKKFLKIMFSYNNKELIINETVPNRFSPKSPDKAHLNLHINSLELGDSAVYFCASSQVMAAPGNTIYFGEGSWLTVV.

This clonotype showed up many times. This chain uses TRBV6-1 with TRBJ1-6, with 10 nucleotides matching TRBD1. Per germline, CDR1 MNHNS and CDR2 SASEGT. The CDR3 contains 15 residues. V lost 4 bases and J lost 7; bases outside the gene matches: 4. The CDR3 DNA reads TGTGCCAGCAGTGCCCCGGGACAGGGGAATTCACCCCTCCACTTT. It is translated as CASSAPGQGNSPLHF.

This clonotype was seen ten or more times. This rearrangement joins TRBV20-1 to TRBJ1-2, with D possibly matching TRBD1 (6 bases). V lost 4 bases, J lost 6 bases, and 15 bases lay in between. The germline V gene encodes CDR1 DFQATT and CDR2 SNEGSKA (reference sequence). CDR3 length: 13 residues. The DNA for the CDR3 is TGCAGTGCTAAAACTACAGGGAGGGATGGCTACACCTTC. It specifies CSAKTTGRDGYTF.

V gene TRBV20-1 combines with J gene TRBJ2-2, with D perhaps matching TRBD2 (6 bases). Germline assignment: CDR1 DFQATT and CDR2 SNEGSKA (reference sequence). V was pared by 6 bases and J by 4 bases, with 12 bases between. The CDR3 is 13 amino acids. The CDR3 loop reads CSAGGSSTGELFF. CDR3 coding DNA: TGCAGTGCGGGGGGATCGAGCACCGGGGAGCTGTTTTTT.

In this sample, this clonotype turned up many times. The chain couples TRBV19 to TRBJ1-3; TRBD1 might be the D (6 bases). Per germline, CDR1 LNHDA and CDR2 SQIVND (reference sequence). The ends were cut back, 5 bases at V and 2 bases at J, with 10 bases in the middle. CDR3 length: 14 amino acids. The DNA for the CDR3 is TGTGCCAGTAGTGCACAGGGAACTGGAAACACCATATATTTT. Protein sequence: CASSAQGTGNTIYF. Full variable domain (remainder filled in from reference TRBV19 and TRBJ1-3): DGGITQSPKYLFRKEGQNVTLSCEQNLNHDAMYWYRQDPGQGLRLIYYSQIVNDFQKGDIAEGYSVSREKKESFPLTVTSAQKNPTAFYLCASSAQGTGNTIYFGEGSWLTVV.

The chain combines TRBV10-3 with TRBJ1-1; weak D call: TRBD1 (5 bases). The CDR3 covers 12 residues. Trimming took off 9 bases at V and 3 bases at J, with 11 bases between the two ends. The germline V gene encodes CDR1 ENHRY and CDR2 SYGVKD. The chain's CDR3 is CAINEGDTEAFF. The DNA of the CDR3 is TGTGCCATTAACGAAGGGGACACTGAAGCTTTCTTT.

The sample holds a few counts of this clonotype. The chain joins TRBV11-2 to TRBJ2-1; 7 bases align to TRBD2. CDR1 and CDR2 from the germline V gene are SGHAT and FQNNGV. Losses at the gene ends were 2 bases for V and 3 bases for J; bases not matched to a gene: 4. There are 15 residues in the CDR3. CDR3 bases: TGTGCCAGCAGCTTATTGCGGGGGATCTACAATGAGCAGTTCTTC. Translating it yields CASSLLRGIYNEQFF. Drawing the rest from reference TRBV11-2 and TRBJ2-1, the complete variable domain is EAGVAQSPRYKIIEKRQSVAFWCNPISGHATLYWYQQILGQGPKLLIQFQNNGVVDDSQLPKDRFSAERLKGVDSTLKIQPAKLEDSAVYLCASSLLRGIYNEQFFGPGTRLTVL.

The table lists this clonotype with a few counts. The chain couples TRBV11-2 to TRBJ2-7; TRBD2 matches at 12 bases. CDR1 and CDR2 (germline): SGHAT, FQNNGV. V lost 2 bases to trimming and J lost 7 bases; unmatched junction nucleotides: 9. The CDR3 spans 16 residues. The CDR3 sequence is CASSLPSGRATGEQYF. The CDR3 DNA is TGTGCCAGCAGCTTACCTAGCGGGAGGGCAACGGGGGAGCAGTACTTC. Using reference TRBV11-2 and TRBJ2-7 for the parts outside the CDR3, the full variable domain is EAGVAQSPRYKIIEKRQSVAFWCNPISGHATLYWYQQILGQGPKLLIQFQNNGVVDDSQLPKDRFSAERLKGVDSTLKIQPAKLEDSAVYLCASSLPSGRATGEQYFGPGTRLTVT.